This T cell receptor (beta chain) was found in a study of OX40 agonist ivuxolimab in advanced cancers. Whole-study context: One hepatocellular carcinoma and a couple of cutaneous melanoma patients partially responded.

Sequencing used immunoSEQ multiplex PCR; TCRdb keeps in-frame clones, though not all of them. The sample has 35,000 to 45,000 clones; more than 70% are singletons. This CDR3 has 16 amino acids. The investigators sampled blood at baseline, at cycle 4 day 1, and at cycle 7 day 1. This sample comprised CD4+ or CD8+ T cells sorted from blood, obtained in a trial of the OX40 agonist ivuxolimab. The sequence came from an adult with an advanced solid tumor such as melanoma, head and neck, liver or kidney cancer. The V and J genes are TRBV21-1 and TRBJ2-7. TRBV21-1 corresponds to a pseudogene. Written as DNA, the CDR3 is TGTGCCAGCAGCAAAAGGGGGACTTATTACTCCTACGAGCAGTACTTC. As protein: CASSKRGTYYSYEQYF.